Listed below are T cell receptor beta chains from one sample, sequenced in a study of shared clonotypes between healthy human individuals. Profiled with immunoSEQ multiplex PCR; TCRdb holds only in-frame clones, not every one. The sample shows roughly 2.5 million clones, around nine tenths of them seen only once. Material for sequencing was naive CD4+ T cells sorted from blood. The receptor source for this set is a man aged 18 to 29 in good health. Each CDR3 is given with its conserved first and last residue. D genes are given only for firm matches. The listing skips clone size in some rows; elsewhere it reads once, few, many or a size class.

J gene | V gene | CDR3 length | D gene | clone size | CDR3 protein | CDR3 DNA
TRBJ2-7 | TRBV29-1 | 14 | TRBD2 | . | CSVRTSGGSYEQYF | TGCAGCGTTAGGACTAGCGGAGGATCCTACGAGCAGTACTTC
TRBJ2-6 | TRBV7-2 | 17 | TRBD2 | . | CASSLKRGGTGANVLTF | TGTGCCAGCAGCTTAAAGCGGGGGGGCACTGGGGCCAACGTCCTGACTTTC
TRBJ2-3 | TRBV27 | 18 | TRBD2 | . | CASSLGWGLADSTDTQYF | TGTGCCAGCAGTTTAGGGTGGGGACTAGCGGACTCCACAGATACGCAGTATTTT
TRBJ2-3 | TRBV27 | 13 | . | . | CASKPHSTDTQYF | TGTGCCAGCAAACCTCACAGCACAGATACGCAGTATTTT
TRBJ1-4 | TRBV30 | 13 | . | . | CAWSVTVNEKLFF | TGTGCCTGGAGTGTGACAGTTAATGAAAAACTGTTTTTT
TRBJ1-4 | TRBV27 | 16 | TRBD1 | . | CASSSYLQGSVEKLFF | TGTGCCAGCAGTTCTTATTTACAGGGGTCTGTTGAAAAACTGTTTTTT
TRBJ2-7 | TRBV21-1 | 9 | . | . | CASTYEQYF | TGTGCCAGCACGTACGAGCAGTACTTC
TRBJ1-2 | TRBV5-4 | 15 | . | many | CASSLAARGGYGYTF | TGTGCCAGCAGCTTGGCGGCCAGGGGAGGGTATGGCTACACCTTC
TRBJ2-4 | TRBV7-2 | 17 | TRBD2 | . | CASSPSGRGGSKNIQYF | TGTGCCAGCAGCCCTAGCGGGAGAGGTGGGTCCAAAAACATTCAGTACTTC
TRBJ1-6 | TRBV7-9 | 15 | . | once | CASSLGRASDSPLHF | TGTGCCAGCAGCTTAGGAAGGGCTTCCGATTCACCCCTCCACTTT
TRBJ2-1 | TRBV4-1 | 17 | . | . | CASSRARTAADYNEQFF | TGCGCCAGCAGCCGAGCGCGGACGGCAGCCGATTACAATGAGCAGTTCTTC
TRBJ2-5 | TRBV5-4 | 15 | TRBD2 | . | CASSLGLAEQETQYF | TGTGCCAGCAGCTTGGGGCTAGCGGAGCAAGAGACCCAGTACTTC
TRBJ2-1 | TRBV4-1 | 17 | TRBD2 | . | CASSQESGLAGHNEQFF | TGCGCCAGCAGCCAAGAATCGGGACTAGCGGGGCACAATGAGCAGTTCTTC
TRBJ2-3 | TRBV6-1 | 15 | . | . | CASSDRQGLTDTQYF | TGTGCCAGCAGTGATCGGCAGGGGTTGACAGATACGCAGTATTTT
TRBJ1-1 | TRBV11-3 | 14 | . | . | CASSQGGGNTEAFF | TGTGCCAGCAGCCAGGGAGGGGGGAACACTGAAGCTTTCTTT
TRBJ1-1 | TRBV18 | 13 | TRBD1 | . | CASSPNLDREAFF | TGTGCCAGCTCGCCCAACCTGGACAGGGAAGCTTTCTTT
TRBJ2-7 | TRBV2 | 12 | TRBD1 | . | CARGRTGIEQYF | TGTGCCAGGGGCCGGACAGGGATCGAGCAGTACTTC
TRBJ2-5 | TRBV11-2 | 14 | . | . | CASSLMVGTETQYF | TGTGCCAGCAGCTTAATGGTAGGCACAGAGACCCAGTACTTC
TRBJ1-4 | TRBV6-5 | 15 | . | . | CASSYWGLANEKLFF | TGTGCCAGCAGTTACTGGGGGTTGGCTAATGAAAAACTGTTTTTT
TRBJ2-3 | TRBV10-2 | 13 | . | . | CASRLQGGDTQYF | TGCGCCAGCAGGTTACAGGGAGGAGATACGCAGTATTTT
TRBJ2-5 | TRBV19 | 14 | TRBD1 | once | CASSTRQGSETQYF | TGTGCCAGTAGTACACGACAGGGTTCAGAGACCCAGTACTTC
TRBJ1-5 | TRBV6-5 | 15 | TRBD1 | few | CASSYSSTGSQPQHF | TGTGCCAGCAGTTACTCCTCGACAGGGAGCCAGCCCCAGCATTTT
TRBJ1-2 | TRBV6-1 | 14 | . | . | CASSEFIQTKGYTF | TGTGCCAGCAGTGAATTTATACAGACGAAAGGCTACACCTTC
TRBJ1-1 | TRBV28 | 12 | . | . | CASATVNTEAFF | TGTGCCAGCGCGACAGTGAACACTGAAGCTTTCTTT
TRBJ2-7 | TRBV2 | 15 | TRBD1 | . | CASSTGTGTVYEQYF | TGTGCCAGCAGTACCGGGACAGGGACGGTCTACGAGCAGTACTTC
TRBJ2-6 | TRBV7-8 | 16 | . | . | CASSLRDSARANVLTF | TGTGCCAGCAGCCTCCGGGACTCTGCCCGGGCCAACGTCCTGACTTTC
TRBJ2-5 | TRBV12-5 | 13 | TRBD1 | . | CASGLGQGKTQYF | TGTGCTAGTGGACTGGGACAGGGAAAGACCCAGTACTTC
TRBJ1-1 | TRBV6-1 | 13 | . | few | CASRAGQNTEAFF | TGTGCCAGCAGGGCTGGACAGAACACTGAAGCTTTCTTT
TRBJ1-4 | TRBV7-2 | 15 | . | . | CASSPGASTNEKLFF | TGTGCCAGCAGCCCAGGGGCGTCAACTAATGAAAAACTGTTTTTT
TRBJ2-5 | TRBV5-4 | 14 | TRBD2 | . | CASSLVGGQETQYF | TGTGCCAGCAGCTTGGTCGGGGGGCAAGAGACCCAGTACTTC
TRBJ1-2 | TRBV7-6 | 12 | . | . | CASSIDSYGYTF | TGTGCCAGCAGCATCGACAGTTATGGCTACACCTTC
TRBJ1-2 | TRBV19 | 12 | TRBD1 | . | CASSPTGDGYTF | TGTGCCAGTAGTCCGACAGGGGATGGCTACACCTTC
TRBJ2-7 | TRBV13 | 15 | . | . | CASRSPSSPLGLEYF | TGTGCCAGCAGGAGCCCGTCCTCCCCCCTAGGTTTGGAGTACTTC
TRBJ1-4 | TRBV5-1 | 16 | . | . | CASSLVQGPFNEKLFF | TGCGCCAGCAGCTTGGTACAGGGACCCTTTAATGAAAAACTGTTTTTT
TRBJ1-2 | TRBV29-1 | 16 | TRBD1 | . | CSVEPSDRGRGYGYTF | TGCAGCGTTGAACCGAGCGACAGGGGGAGAGGCTATGGCTACACCTTC
TRBJ1-3 | TRBV9 | 17 | . | . | CASSVEGGKGSGNTIYF | TGTGCCAGCAGCGTAGAAGGAGGGAAGGGCTCTGGAAACACCATATATTTT
TRBJ2-7 | TRBV4-1 | 14 | TRBD2 | once | CASSHPAGGYEQYF | TGCGCCAGCAGCCACCCAGCGGGGGGATACGAGCAGTACTTC
TRBJ2-2 | TRBV30 | 13 | . | . | CAWSVRGVGELFF | TGTGCCTGGAGTGTACGAGGTGTCGGGGAGCTGTTTTTT
TRBJ1-5 | TRBV6-5 | 15 | TRBD1 | . | CASNSGQGVGQPQHF | TGTGCCAGCAACTCGGGACAGGGAGTAGGTCAGCCCCAGCATTTT
TRBJ2-5 | TRBV7-2 | 15 | TRBD2 | . | CASSSQAGGRETQYF | TGTGCCAGCAGCTCCCAAGCGGGGGGTAGAGAGACCCAGTACTTC
TRBJ2-6 | TRBV11-2 | 16 | . | . | CAIGTSGKTGANVLTF | TGTGCCATCGGGACCTCAGGGAAAACCGGGGCCAACGTCCTGACTTTC
TRBJ2-1 | TRBV27 | 14 | . | . | CASSLTGSGNEQFF | TGTGCCAGCAGTTTAACAGGGAGTGGGAATGAGCAGTTCTTC
TRBJ1-5 | TRBV7-9 | 16 | . | . | CASSLEGGNSNQPQHF | TGTGCCAGCAGCTTAGAGGGGGGGAATAGCAATCAGCCCCAGCATTTT
TRBJ1-6 | TRBV6-5 | 13 | TRBD1 | . | CASRTGGNSPLHF | TGTGCCAGCAGGACAGGGGGGAATTCACCCCTCCACTTT
TRBJ1-5 | TRBV12-2 | 18 | . | . | CASRLAAGSLKSNQPQHF | TGTGCAAGTCGCTTAGCTGCCGGGAGCCTGAAAAGCAATCAGCCCCAGCATTTT
TRBJ2-1 | TRBV11-2 | 14 | . | . | CASSPAWYSDEQFF | TGTGCCAGCAGCCCAGCTTGGTATTCTGATGAGCAGTTCTTC
TRBJ2-5 | TRBV10-1 | 16 | TRBD2 | . | CASSESQRGGQETQYF | TGCGCCAGCAGTGAGTCCCAGCGGGGGGGCCAAGAGACCCAGTACTTC
TRBJ1-1 | TRBV6-5 | 15 | TRBD1 | . | CASSLRTGTTTEAFF | TGTGCCAGCAGTTTACGGACAGGGACTACCACTGAAGCTTTCTTT
TRBJ2-5 | TRBV7-6 | 14 | TRBD2 | once | CASSLLGGGETQYF | TGTGCCAGCAGCTTACTTGGGGGGGGAGAGACCCAGTACTTC
TRBJ1-2 | TRBV4-1 | 14 | . | . | CASSQESKGNGYTF | TGCGCCAGCAGCCAAGAAAGTAAAGGGAATGGCTACACCTTC
TRBJ1-3 | TRBV28 | 14 | . | . | CASSLAPSGNTIYF | TGTGCCAGCAGTTTGGCCCCCTCTGGAAACACCATATATTTT
TRBJ2-3 | TRBV6-1 | 13 | . | . | CASSGPGTDTQYF | TGTGCCAGCAGTGGACCCGGTACAGATACGCAGTATTTT
TRBJ1-6 | TRBV5-1 | 15 | TRBD1 | . | CASSFTGGAESPLHF | TGCGCCAGCAGCTTCACAGGGGGCGCTGAGTCACCCCTCCACTTT
TRBJ2-1 | TRBV10-1 | 16 | TRBD2 | once | CASSPSGGQFYNEQFF | TGCGCCAGCAGTCCCTCGGGAGGACAATTTTACAATGAGCAGTTCTTC
TRBJ2-7 | TRBV6-1 | 13 | . | . | CASTQGFRYEQYF | TGTGCCAGCACCCAGGGGTTCCGCTACGAGCAGTACTTC